This T cell receptor (beta chain) was identified in a study of cytomegalovirus exposure and HLA in healthy donors. Broader study findings: Later analysis showed most CMV-associated TCR beta chains appearing HLA-restricted.

This clone showed up just a few times. Its antigen is as yet unknown. Primers: 60 Vbeta forward and 13 Jbeta reverse. Using immunoSEQ multiplex PCR, the repertoire was profiled, and TCRdb retains in-frame clones only, with some absent. The data contain some 150,000 clones, about 82% of them seen just once; the ten biggest clones take up over 0.65%. The germline CDR1 and CDR2 sequences are SGHDT and YYEEEE. The V end was cut by 0 bases, the J end by 1 base, with 14 bases between. The CDR3 has 16 residues. The sample consisted of PBMCs. This TCR was recovered from a woman between 18 and 30 years old in good health and CMV-seronegative. The chain links TRBV5-6 to TRBJ2-7, with a possible D match to TRBD2 (6 bases). The CDR3 sequence is CASSLVGGSRSYEQYF. As DNA, the CDR3 is TGTGCCAGCAGCTTGGTCGGAGGGAGTAGGTCCTACGAGCAGTACTTC.